This TCR beta chain was observed in a study of T cells in Graves' hyperthyroidism and ophthalmopathy. Amplification of TCR beta CDR3 regions used RNA as the template. The study used the HTBI primer set for a first-round RT-PCR of the TCR CDR3. MiXCR, applied by TCRdb to the multiplex PCR reads, yields one record per CDR3 protein. The table shows around 620,000 distinct CDR3 sequences, with around 15% occurring only once. Orbital computed tomography and thyroid ultrasound, together with serum TRAb and thyroxine and clinical symptoms, were used for diagnoses. This clonotype was observed a few times. Sequenced material: blood. The origin of this receptor is a woman under 40 with Graves' hyperthyroidism.

Here the CDR3 DNA reads TGTGCCAGCAGCCAAGCTCTGGGGTTTAATGAAAAACTGTTTTTT. This encodes CASSQALGFNEKLFF. The chain couples TRBV14 to TRBJ1-4; D is unclear. Germline CDR1 and CDR2: SGHDN and FVKESK. This CDR3 is 15 amino acids long. Trimming stripped 1 base from V and 4 bases from J, with 10 bases between.